This TCR beta chain was captured by sequencing in a study of shared clonotypes between healthy human individuals. Notes on the study in general: Clonotypes shared by all four sorted-subset donors had higher generation probabilities than non-shared clonotypes. Clonotype sharing across a few donors was observed for 4% to 6.5% of naive CD4 clonotypes. It was only blood that was sampled, and tissue repertoires likely differ.

Germline values: CDR1 PRHDT, CDR2 FYEKMQ (reference sequence). The germline V and J ends were trimmed by 4 bases and 7 bases, with 16 bases remaining between them. The CDR3 is 14 amino acids. Deep-level settings were used for running the assay. Generated by immunoSEQ multiplex PCR, the TCRdb table keeps only in-frame clones and is missing some. The table shows 2.5 million or so clones, with 85% to 95% occurring only once. With respect to this clone: The antigen is not known.

The V and J genes are TRBV13 and TRBJ1-2; D possibly corresponds to TRBD1 (6 bases). The sequenced material came from naive CD4+ T cells sorted from blood. Sample subset: CD45RA+ positively selected. This TCR was sampled from a man between 18 and 35 years old in good health. For the CDR3, the DNA is TGTGCCAGCAGCTCGGCTCAACAGGGACCTGGCTACACCTTC. Amino acid sequence: CASSSAQQGPGYTF.